The 25 T cell receptor beta chains below were found in one sample sequenced in a study of T cells after yellow fever vaccination. From the 5' RACE reads, TCRdb called clonotypes with MiXCR, one entry per CDR3 protein. The sample lists approximately 550,000 distinct CDR3 sequences, around 21% occurring once. Sequenced material: PBMCs, taken 15 days after the yellow fever booster vaccination. All receptors come from a young man who received the YFV17D yellow fever vaccine.

V gene TRBV20-1 combines with J gene TRBJ2-5; 15 nucleotides match TRBD2. Germline CDR1 reads DFQATT; CDR2 reads SNEGSKA (reference sequence). This CDR3 has 17 amino acids. Unmatched junction bases numbered 10, after V lost 6 bases and J lost 2 bases. This CDR3 reads CSAHGLAGGLFQETQYF. The DNA for the CDR3 is TGCAGTGCCCACGGACTAGCGGGAGGGCTTTTTCAAGAGACCCAGTACTTC.

This clonotype was counted between two and nine times. The chain is built from TRBV7-2 and TRBJ2-1; 9 bases fit TRBD2. The CDR3 totals 13 residues. Trimming took 3 bases from V and 9 from J; bases not matched to a gene: 3. CDR1 SGHTA and CDR2 FQGNSA come from the germline V gene. The CDR3 is CASSLLAGIEQFF. The CDR3 DNA reads TGTGCCAGCAGCTTGCTAGCGGGAATTGAGCAGTTCTTC.

The J gene is TRBJ2-6, the V gene TRBV19; D is unclear. Deletions cut 6 bases from V and 0 bases from J, with 12 bases between. Germline V gives CDR1 LNHDA, CDR2 SQIVND (reference sequence). This CDR3 has 16 residues. CDR3 in amino acids: CASRSLHSSGANVLTF. The CDR3 DNA reads TGTGCCAGTAGGTCCTTGCACAGCTCTGGGGCCAACGTCCTGACTTTC.

The chain couples TRBV5-1 to TRBJ2-1; 10 nucleotides align to TRBD2. The CDR3 consists of 18 residues. Germline CDR1 is SGHRS and CDR2 is YFSETQ. Germline trimming cut 5 bases from V and 0 bases from J; bases unmatched to any gene: 11. The CDR3 DNA reads as TGCGCCAGCAGTGATGGACTAGCGGTTGTCTACTCCTACAATGAGCAGTTCTTC. Protein: CASSDGLAVVYSYNEQFF.

The gene calls are TRBV4-2 and TRBJ1-3; a possible D gene is TRBD1 (6 bases). The CDR3 is 16 residues long. CDR1 is LGHNA, CDR2 YNFKEQ, per germline. V was trimmed by 2 bases and J by 3 bases, leaving 14 bases between them. The CDR3 region has the DNA TGTGCCAGCAGCCAATTCTTACAGGGCGGTGGAAACACCATATATTTT. This codes for CASSQFLQGGGNTIYF.

This rearrangement joins TRBV29-1 to TRBJ2-7, with 9 nucleotides matching TRBD2. Germline values: CDR1 SQVTM, CDR2 ANQGSEA. Unmatched junction bases numbered 3, after V lost 2 bases and J lost 4 bases. CDR3 length equals 13 residues. Here the CDR3 DNA reads TGCAGCGTTGAATCCAGCGGGGGGTACGAGCAGTACTTC. Residues: CSVESSGGYEQYF.

A few counts support this clonotype. The genes are TRBV12-3 or TRBV12-4 and TRBJ1-5; 9 bases agree with TRBD1. CDR3 length: 15 amino acids. Losses at the gene ends were 5 bases for V and 6 bases for J; bases not matched to a gene: 8. Written as DNA, the CDR3 is TGTGCCAGCAGTGATGGACAGGGGTGGGTTCAGCCCCAGCATTTT. Its translation: CASSDGQGWVQPQHF.

In its sample, this clonotype was seen a few times. V usage is TRBV29-1 and J usage is TRBJ2-4; 7 positions match TRBD1. V shed 1 base and J 0 bases; nucleotides not matched to a gene: 6. CDR3 length equals 16 residues. CDR1 and CDR2 (germline): SQVTM, ANQGSEA. CDR3 sequence (DNA): TGCAGCGTTGAAGGGCTGAGGGGGCTAGCCAAAAACATTCAGTACTTC. It is translated as CSVEGLRGLAKNIQYF. The whole variable domain, filled in from reference TRBV29-1 and TRBJ2-4, reads SAVISQKPSRDICQRGTSLTIQCQVDSQVTMMFWYRQQPGQSLTLIATANQGSEATYESGFVIDKFPISRPNLTFSTLTVSNMSPEDSSIYLCSVEGLRGLAKNIQYFGAGTRLSVL.

In its sample, this clonotype was seen a few times. This chain joins TRBV7-9 and TRBJ2-1; 7 nucleotides agree with TRBD1. V was pared by 5 bases and J by 2 bases, with 9 bases of the junction left unmatched. Germline values: CDR1 SEHNR, CDR2 FQNEAQ (reference sequence). The CDR3 is 16 residues long. CDR3 region: CASSPRQGVAYNEQFF. DNA of the CDR3: TGTGCCAGCAGCCCCCGCCAGGGGGTCGCCTACAATGAGCAGTTCTTC. Complete variable domain (other parts from reference TRBV7-9 and TRBJ2-1): DTGVSQNPRHKITKRGQNVTFRCDPISEHNRLYWYRQTLGQGPEFLTYFQNEAQLEKSRLLSDRFSAERPKGSFSTLEIQRTEQGDSAMYLCASSPRQGVAYNEQFFGPGTRLTVL.

V and J are TRBV12-3 or TRBV12-4 and TRBJ2-1; 9 nucleotides line up with TRBD2. The CDR3 covers 14 residues. J lost 3 bases, V lost 6 bases, and 3 bases had no gene match. CDR3: CASRPSGVYNEQFF. The CDR3 bases are TGTGCCAGCAGACCTAGCGGGGTCTACAATGAGCAGTTCTTC.

This clonotype occurred a few times. The V call is TRBV20-1, the J call TRBJ2-2; TRBD2 agrees at 8 bases. The junction had 10 bases not matched to a gene; V was cut back by 0 bases and J by 7 bases. CDR3 length: 16 residues. The germline V gene encodes CDR1 DFQATT and CDR2 SNEGSKA (reference sequence). The CDR3 DNA follows: TGCAGTGCTAGAGATGGCAAGCGGGAGAATGGCGGGGAGCTGTTTTTT. As protein: CSARDGKRENGGELFF.

This clonotype was picked up a small number of times. J is TRBJ2-1 and V is TRBV7-3, with 9 bases lining up with TRBD2. The J segment lost 6 bases and the V segment lost 4 bases, leaving 4 bases of the junction unmatched. This CDR3 contains 14 residues. Germline V gene sequence: CDR1 SGHTA, CDR2 FQGTGA. This CDR3 reads CASSSRSGSNEQFF. CDR3 nucleotides: TGTGCCAGCAGCTCGCGTAGCGGGAGCAATGAGCAGTTCTTC.

The CDR3 DNA reads TGTGCCAGTAGGAACAGGGGTTCCAGCGAGCAGTACTTC. Amino acid sequence: CASRNRGSSEQYF. The chain employs TRBV19 and TRBJ2-7, with 7 bases that match TRBD1. Germline-derived CDR1 and CDR2 are LNHDA and SQIVND (reference sequence). Germline trimming cut 6 bases from V and 6 bases from J; bases unmatched to any gene: 8. The CDR3 is made up of 13 amino acids.

The chain carries TRBV5-5 and TRBJ2-7; TRBD2 matches at 7 bases. CDR3 size: 15 residues. The V and J ends lost 4 bases and 0 bases, in that order; junction bases with no gene match: 7. Germline V gives CDR1 SGHKS, CDR2 YYEKEE (reference sequence). CDR3 nucleotide sequence: TGTGCCAGCAGCAGGGACTATTTAACCTCCTACGAGCAGTACTTC. This translates into CASSRDYLTSYEQYF.

This sequence joins TRBV7-8 and TRBJ1-1; 7 nucleotides agree with TRBD1. CDR1 and CDR2 (germline): SGHVS, FQNEAQ. The CDR3 is made up of 14 amino acids. J was trimmed by 5 bases and V by 2 bases; bases with no gene match: 5. In nucleotides, the CDR3 is TGTGCCAGCAGCTTAAATCAGGGGGGGACTGAAGCTTTCTTT. Its protein product is CASSLNQGGTEAFF.

This clonotype appeared a few times. This chain joins TRBV20-1 and TRBJ2-5, with 9 nucleotides matching TRBD2. CDR3 length: 12 amino acids. Germline CDR1 reads DFQATT; CDR2 reads SNEGSKA (reference sequence). The ends lost 4 bases at V and 12 bases at J; junction bases unmatched: 9. The CDR3 loop reads CSAKAGGLGEYF. The CDR3 DNA is TGCAGTGCTAAAGCGGGAGGCCTGGGAGAGTACTTC.

The rearrangement joins TRBV24-1 to TRBJ2-5; a weak D match, TRBD2 (6 bases). Per the germline V gene, CDR1 is KGHDR and CDR2 is SFDVKD. V dropped 5 bases and J dropped 0 bases, with 9 bases sitting between them. The CDR3 runs 14 residues. This CDR3 is CATSGGRYQETQYF. The CDR3, as DNA: TGTGCCACCAGTGGAGGGAGGTACCAAGAGACCCAGTACTTC.

The gene calls are TRBV28 and TRBJ2-7; weak D call: TRBD2 (6 bases). This CDR3 spans 13 amino acids. The germline V gene encodes CDR1 MDHEN and CDR2 SYDVKM. The V end lost 5 bases, the J end lost 5 bases, and 13 bases lay between the germline ends. This CDR3 is CASSPSRLDEQYF. Here the CDR3 DNA reads TGTGCCAGCAGTCCCTCGAGACTAGACGAGCAGTACTTC.

Ten or more counts support this clonotype. The chain couples TRBV5-1 to TRBJ2-1; TRBD2 agrees at 7 bases. In germline, CDR1 is SGHRS, CDR2 YFSETQ. The length of the CDR3 is 16 residues. Trimming at V came to 4 bases and at J to 2 bases, leaving 9 bases not matched to a gene. CDR3 DNA: TGCGCCAGCAGCCCACCCCCTCTAGCGGCCTACAATGAGCAGTTCTTC. This codes for CASSPPPLAAYNEQFF.

CDR3 nucleotides: TGCAGTGCTTCGCCCGGGACTAGCCAAAATTACAATGAGCAGTTCTTC. Residues: CSASPGTSQNYNEQFF. The chain has TRBV20-1 and TRBJ2-1, with 9 nucleotides matching TRBD2. Germline values: CDR1 DFQATT, CDR2 SNEGSKA (reference sequence). After removal of 5 bases from V and 4 bases from J, the junction contained 12 bases not matched to a gene. The CDR3 consists of 16 residues.

This clonotype turned up a few times. The V and J genes are TRBV6-1 and TRBJ1-3; D remains ambiguous. With 6 bases removed from V and 0 bases from J, the gap between germline ends came to 12 bases. This CDR3 spans 15 amino acids. The germline CDR1 and CDR2 sequences are MNHNS and SASEGT. The DNA for the CDR3 is TGTGCCAGCAGCAACGACATATACTCTGGAAACACCATATATTTT. Amino acid sequence: CASSNDIYSGNTIYF.

This sequence joins TRBV7-9 and TRBJ1-3; no definite D call. This CDR3 is 15 amino acids long. Germline-derived CDR1 and CDR2 are SEHNR and FQNEAQ (reference sequence). V shed 4 bases and J shed 0 bases, with 10 bases lying between them. The CDR3 sequence: CASSSHGSSGNTIYF. DNA for the CDR3: TGTGCCAGCAGCTCCCACGGGTCCTCTGGAAACACCATATATTTT.

J is TRBJ2-2 and V is TRBV19; 7 bases line up with TRBD1. Germline V gives CDR1 LNHDA, CDR2 SQIVND (reference sequence). The length of the CDR3 is 17 residues. The ends lost 6 bases at V and 5 bases at J; junction bases unmatched: 15. The CDR3 spells CASRPKQGIGKTGELFF. CDR3 DNA: TGTGCCAGTAGGCCCAAACAGGGGATCGGGAAGACCGGGGAGCTGTTTTTT.

The gene calls are TRBV7-2 and TRBJ2-1, with D possibly being TRBD1 or TRBD2 (5 bases each). This CDR3 region has 11 residues. Germline V gene data show CDR1 as SGHTA and CDR2 as FQGNSA. V was clipped by 10 bases and J by 5 bases, with 9 bases between them. The CDR3 loop reads CANRTDNEQFF. The DNA of the CDR3 is TGTGCCAACAGGACTGACAATGAGCAGTTCTTC. The whole variable domain, filled in from reference TRBV7-2 and TRBJ2-1, reads GAGVSQSPSNKVTEKGKDVELRCDPISGHTALYWYRQSLGQGLEFLIYFQGNSAPDKSGLPSDRFSAERTGGSVSTLTIQRTQQEDSAVYLCANRTDNEQFFGPGTRLTVL.

The sample holds a few counts of this clonotype. The V gene is TRBV9, the J gene TRBJ2-3; the D is unclear. The germline CDR1 and CDR2 sequences are SGDLS and YYNGEE. CDR3 size: 15 residues. The V gene lost 1 base and the J gene lost 0 bases, with 9 bases spanning the gap. CDR3 residues: CASSVITASTDTQYF. CDR3 DNA sequence: TGTGCCAGCAGCGTAATAACAGCTAGCACAGATACGCAGTATTTT.